The 7 T cell receptor beta chains below come from one sample, sequenced in a study of Ad26.COV2.S vaccination and SARS-CoV-2 variants (dated by TCRdb to the early 2020s). The protocol used for the library was the immunoSEQ multiplex PCR assay. Held by TCRdb, this immuneACCESS table contains in-frame sequences only and omits some clones. Under half of the omission traces to an unresolved V gene where checked; the cause of the rest is unknown. This sample gives around 300,000 clones in total; roughly 90% of them show up just once. The ten largest account for approximately 5.8% of the sample. The treatment or condition label corresponds to: some 20 received Ad26.COV2.S at low or high dose, single or two shots; a few received placebo; per-sample allocation not given. Repertoires of vaccine and placebo recipients were sequenced from samples taken on day 63 after the first injection. Sequencing used peripheral blood, obtained in a trial of Ad26.COV2.S vaccine versus placebo. Every receptor here comes from a person aged 18-65 years who received the Ad26.COV2.S COVID-19 vaccine or a placebo.

The chain uses TRBV18 and TRBJ1-5; tentatively, D is TRBD1 (5 bases). The CDR3 runs 13 residues. V was cut by 3 bases and J by 6 bases, with 9 bases left in between. Germline-derived CDR1 and CDR2 are KGHSH and LQKENI. The CDR3 here is CASSPPGGQPQHF. CDR3 in DNA: TGTGCCAGCTCACCCCCTGGGGGTCAGCCCCAGCATTTT.

The chain is built from TRBV9 and TRBJ2-1; D gene uncertain. Per germline, CDR1 SGDLS and CDR2 YYNGEE. V lost 0 bases and J 5 bases, leaving 12 bases between the germline ends. The CDR3 runs to 15 residues. CDR3: CASSVDGRTNNEQFF. DNA for the CDR3: TGTGCCAGCAGCGTAGATGGACGGACCAACAATGAGCAGTTCTTC.

The chain is built from TRBV6-2 or TRBV6-3 and TRBJ1-6; 7 bases align to TRBD1. CDR1 and CDR2 from the germline V gene are MNHEY and SVGEGT. The CDR3 covers 16 residues. V was pared by 4 bases and J by 5 bases, with 8 bases of the junction left unmatched. Written as DNA, the CDR3 is TGTGCCAGCAGTTCCGGTTGGACAGGAAATAATTCACCCCTCCACTTT. It encodes CASSSGWTGNNSPLHF.

CDR3 sequence (DNA): TGTGCCAGCAGTTACCAAGGACTAGGCACAGATACGCAGTATTTT. It encodes CASSYQGLGTDTQYF. The chain joins TRBV6-6 to TRBJ2-3; TRBD2 agrees at 7 bases. The CDR3 covers 15 residues. Germline CDR1 reads MNHNY; CDR2 reads SVGAGI (reference sequence). V gave up 2 bases and J gave up 1 base; unmatched junction bases: 3.

The chain employs TRBV7-8 and TRBJ2-1, with 7 bases that match TRBD2. Germline CDR1 is SGHVS and CDR2 is FQNEAQ. The CDR3 consists of 17 residues. V was pared by 5 bases and J by 4 bases, with 14 bases of the junction left unmatched. CDR3: CASSLTPTGGNYNEQFF. CDR3 bases: TGTGCCAGCAGCCTAACCCCCACCGGGGGGAATTACAATGAGCAGTTCTTC.

The V and J genes are TRBV6-5 and TRBJ1-3, with no clear D. The germline gives CDR1 MNHEY, CDR2 SVGAGI. CDR3 length: 11 amino acids. V was clipped by 4 bases and J by 4 bases, with 2 bases between them. The chain's CDR3 is CASSLGNTIYF. In DNA form, the CDR3 reads TGTGCCAGCAGTTTGGGAAACACCATATATTTT.

The chain carries TRBV7-2 and TRBJ2-7; D ambiguous. Trimming removed 4 bases at V and 2 bases at J, with 12 bases between. CDR1 SGHTA and CDR2 FQGNSA come from the germline V gene. The length of the CDR3 is 14 residues. The CDR3 region is CASSSPGRPYEQYF. DNA of the CDR3: TGTGCCAGCAGCTCTCCCGGCAGACCCTACGAGCAGTACTTC.